The 29 T cell receptor beta chains below were found in one sample sequenced in a study of Graves' ophthalmopathy and Graves' hyperthyroidism. The sequenced template was RNA, covering the TCR beta CDR3 region. The first round was an RT-PCR with HTBI primers, and the second round was a multiplex PCR. TCRdb fed the multiplex PCR reads into MiXCR, producing one record per CDR3 protein. Here the sample spans under 800,000 distinct CDR3 sequences, 22% being singletons. The sequenced sample consisted of peripheral blood. These receptors were collected from a woman between 18 and 29 years old with stable Graves' hyperthyroidism. Some clones in this sample may be carry-over from other donors' samples.

Turning to this clonotype: This could be a read error, since a much larger clone is one nucleotide away. V and J are TRBV20-1 and TRBJ2-5; 8 bases fit TRBD2. The CDR3 runs 13 residues. Germline V gene data show CDR1 as DFQATT and CDR2 as SNEGSKA (reference sequence). CDR3 coding DNA: TGCAGTGCTCTTACCGGGACTAGTGAGACCAAGTACTTC. It encodes CSALTGTSETKYF.

V and J are TRBV6-1 and TRBJ1-3; D not certain. Germline CDR1 is MNHNS and CDR2 is SASEGT. Deletions cut 1 base from V and 3 bases from J, with 7 bases between. This CDR3 has 14 amino acids. The CDR3 spells CASSEGTDGNTIYF. DNA for the CDR3: TGTGCCAGCAGTGAAGGGACGGATGGAAACACCATATATTTT.

This rearrangement joins TRBV4-1 to TRBJ1-5; D is unclear. Germline V gives CDR1 MGHRA, CDR2 YSYEKL. This CDR3 has 15 amino acids. The V end was cut by 1 base, the J end by 1 base, with 8 bases between. CDR3 sequence: CASSQGQTSNQPQHF. The DNA for the CDR3 is TGCGCCAGCAGCCAAGGACAAACAAGCAATCAGCCCCAGCATTTT.

This chain's CDR3 is CASSFRRSSYTF. CDR3 nucleotide sequence: TGTGCCAGCAGTTTCAGAAGGTCGTCCTACACCTTC. V and J are TRBV28 and TRBJ1-2; D remains ambiguous. The CDR3 spans 12 residues. Germline loops: CDR1 MDHEN, CDR2 SYDVKM. V was shortened by 3 bases and J by 10 bases, with 12 bases between the two germline ends.

The sample holds many counts of this clonotype. The V gene is TRBV29-1, the J gene TRBJ2-4; TRBD1 matches 8 bases. With V trimmed by 5 bases and J by 7 bases, 7 bases remained unmatched. Germline loops: CDR1 SQVTM, CDR2 ANQGSEA. CDR3 length: 13 residues. The CDR3 region has the DNA TGCAGCGTTTTGACAGGGGAGAAGAACATTCAGTACTTC. It translates to CSVLTGEKNIQYF.

This clonotype showed up many times. V gene TRBV2 combines with J gene TRBJ1-1; TRBD1 is a possible D gene (5 bases). The ends were cut back, 4 bases at V and 6 bases at J, with 12 bases in the middle. Per germline, CDR1 SNHLY and CDR2 FYNNEI. This CDR3 comprises 13 residues. This CDR3 is CASSVTPTAEAFF. The CDR3 nucleotides read TGTGCCAGCAGTGTAACTCCGACAGCTGAAGCTTTCTTT.

The table lists this clonotype with many counts. The V call is TRBV5-5, the J call TRBJ1-5, with D unresolved. From germline, CDR1 is SGHKS and CDR2 YYEKEE (reference sequence). The CDR3 is 15 residues long. Trimming removed 0 bases at V and 4 bases at J, with 11 bases between. The CDR3 sequence is CASSLEGHSNQPQHF. CDR3 in DNA: TGTGCCAGCAGCTTGGAGGGCCACTCTAATCAGCCCCAGCATTTT.

This clonotype was seen many times. The rearrangement joins TRBV20-1 to TRBJ1-2; possibly TRBD1 for D (6 bases). The V end was cut by 4 bases, the J end by 4 bases, with 16 bases between. This CDR3 region has 14 residues. Germline CDR1 is DFQATT and CDR2 is SNEGSKA (reference sequence). CDR3 in amino acids: CSATGSGAFYGYTF. The CDR3 DNA sequence: TGCAGTGCTACCGGATCAGGGGCCTTCTATGGCTACACCTTC.

This clonotype has more than one count but fewer than ten. V usage is TRBV10-1 and J usage is TRBJ1-5; 8 bases are shared with TRBD1. Per germline, CDR1 WNHNN and CDR2 SYGVQD (reference sequence). The CDR3 covers 18 residues. The trim removed 6 bases at V and 0 bases at J, leaving 13 bases unmatched. CDR3 bases: TGCGCCAGCAGACTCGACAGGGGCCTAATTAATAGCAATCAGCCCCAGCATTTT. Its protein product is CASRLDRGLINSNQPQHF.

This clonotype was recorded many times. This sequence joins TRBV11-3 and TRBJ2-5; D possibly corresponds to TRBD2 (6 bases). Germline lookup yields CDR1 SGHNT and CDR2 YENEEA. The CDR3 contains 13 residues. Trimming left V 5 bases short and J 5 bases short, with 12 bases between. Written as DNA, the CDR3 is TGTGCCAGCAGCCGGGGGACTGGGGAGACCCAGTACTTC. Translating gives CASSRGTGETQYF.

This chain links TRBV5-1 with TRBJ1-2, with a weak D call TRBD1 (5 bases). Germline V CDR1 and CDR2: SGHRS, YFSETQ. The CDR3 contains 13 residues. V was pared by 2 bases and J by 5 bases, with 10 bases between. The CDR3 here is CASSFQTEYGYTF. In nucleotides, the CDR3 is TGCGCCAGCAGCTTCCAGACAGAATATGGCTACACCTTC.

The chain employs TRBV6-1 and TRBJ2-2; 9 bases agree with TRBD2. V dropped 11 bases and J dropped 7; count of bases not matched to a gene: 11. The germline CDR1 and CDR2 sequences are MNHNS and SASEGT. The CDR3 runs 14 residues. CDR3: CASGTSLEYGELFF. The CDR3, as DNA: TGTGCCTCCGGGACTAGCCTTGAGTACGGGGAGCTGTTTTTT.

About this clonotype itself: At one end the junction does not follow the germline gene, possibly because of a read error. The V and J genes are TRBV28 and TRBJ2-4; D not resolved. The CDR3 has 10 amino acids. CDR1 and CDR2 (germline): MDHEN, SYDVKM. CDR3: CTSSRNTQYF. The CDR3 coding sequence is TGTACCAGCAGCCGGAACACTCAGTACTTC.

The chain is built from TRBV12-3 or TRBV12-4 and TRBJ2-5; 9 nucleotides line up with TRBD1. This CDR3 contains 13 residues. The V and J ends lost 4 bases and 9 bases, in that order; junction bases with no gene match: 6. The CDR3 loop reads CASSSGTGKPQYF. CDR3 nucleotides: TGTGCCAGCAGTTCCGGGACAGGGAAGCCCCAGTACTTC.

This clonotype was found many times. The J gene is TRBJ2-5, the V gene TRBV12-5, with 8 bases that match TRBD2. The CDR3 has 15 residues. CDR1 is LGHNT, CDR2 FRNRAP, per germline. Unmatched junction bases numbered 9, after V lost 4 bases and J lost 5 bases. Written as DNA, the CDR3 is TGTGCTAGTGGTTCACGCCGCGGGGGGAAGGAGACCCAGTACTTC. It specifies CASGSRRGGKETQYF.

Ten or more counts support this clonotype. The CDR3 sequence is CASSLGAAKSSYEQYF. Written as DNA, the CDR3 is TGCGCCAGCAGCTTGGGGGCAGCTAAGAGCTCCTACGAGCAGTACTTC. The chain has TRBV5-1 and TRBJ2-7; no reliable D call. The CDR3 totals 16 residues. Trimming shortened V by 0 bases and J by 0 bases, and 13 bases separated the two germline ends. Germline CDR1 SGHRS, CDR2 YFSETQ.

The chain employs TRBV13 and TRBJ1-1; TRBD1 matches at 8 bases. The CDR3 consists of 11 residues. Germline V lookup: CDR1 PRHDT, CDR2 FYEKMQ (reference sequence). Trimming at V came to 5 bases and at J to 10 bases, leaving 3 bases not matched to a gene. CDR3 protein: CASSRTGRAFF. The CDR3 DNA follows: TGTGCCAGCAGCCGGACAGGGAGAGCTTTCTTT.

At least ten counts were recorded for this clonotype. J is TRBJ2-7 and V is TRBV6-4, with D possibly being TRBD1 (5 bases). Trimming took 11 bases from V and 2 from J, leaving 13 bases between them. CDR1 and CDR2 from the germline V gene are MRHNA and SNTAGT. This CDR3 has 12 residues. Written as DNA, the CDR3 is TGTGCCGCTAGGACAAGCACCTACGAGCAGTACTTC. Translated: CAARTSTYEQYF.

This clonotype was recorded at least ten times. V is TRBV6-1 and J is TRBJ1-2; no clear D. The CDR3 spans 14 residues. V dropped 0 bases and J dropped 2 bases, with 7 bases sitting between them. From germline, CDR1 is MNHNS and CDR2 SASEGT. This chain's CDR3 is CASSEAKANYGYTF. CDR3 sequence (DNA): TGTGCCAGCAGTGAAGCGAAGGCCAACTATGGCTACACCTTC.

This clonotype was observed at least ten times. The chain employs TRBV18 and TRBJ1-1, with 12 bases aligning to TRBD1. Germline V lookup: CDR1 KGHSH, CDR2 LQKENI. Unmatched junction bases numbered 7, after V lost 3 bases and J lost 5 bases. The length of the CDR3 is 16 residues. The CDR3 bases are TGTGCCAGCTCACCGGAGGGACAGGGGGCGGGAACTGAAGCTTTCTTT. This sequence encodes CASSPEGQGAGTEAFF. Using reference TRBV18 and TRBJ1-1 for the parts outside the CDR3, the full variable domain is NAGVMQNPRHLVRRRGQEARLRCSPMKGHSHVYWYRQLPEEGLKFMVYLQKENIIDESGMPKERFSAEFPKEGPSILRIQQVVRGDSAAYFCASSPEGQGAGTEAFFGQGTRLTVV.

This clonotype was counted many times. V usage is TRBV6-1 and J usage is TRBJ2-7; D tentatively reads TRBD1 or TRBD2 (5 bases each). V was pared by 10 bases and J by 0 bases, with 16 bases between. This CDR3 has 14 residues. From germline, CDR1 is MNHNS and CDR2 SASEGT. CDR3 loop: CATMEQGRSYEQYF. Written as DNA, the CDR3 is TGTGCCACCATGGAGCAGGGACGCTCCTACGAGCAGTACTTC.

There are many counts of this clonotype. The chain employs TRBV20-1 and TRBJ1-6; D is possibly TRBD1 (5 bases). This CDR3 region has 16 residues. The germline V gene has CDR1 DFQATT and CDR2 SNEGSKA (reference sequence). V gave up 3 bases and J gave up 11 bases, with 23 bases separating them. In DNA, the CDR3 is TGCAGTGCTAGGTCAGCCCGGGACCCCCGTAAAACACCCCTCCACTTT. Its protein is CSARSARDPRKTPLHF.

This clonotype was recorded at least ten times. This chain joins TRBV12-3 or TRBV12-4 and TRBJ2-7; 8 bases align to TRBD2. The CDR3 consists of 14 residues. The trim removed 6 bases at V and 6 bases at J, leaving 10 bases unmatched. The CDR3 loop is CASSPAGGVGEQYF. CDR3 DNA: TGTGCCAGCAGCCCGGCGGGGGGAGTGGGCGAGCAGTACTTC.

This clonotype was seen more than once but under ten times. The J gene is TRBJ1-1, the V gene TRBV24-1; 7 nucleotides agree with TRBD1. V was pared by 3 bases and J by 1 base, with 4 bases of the junction left unmatched. CDR3 length equals 15 residues. Germline V gives CDR1 KGHDR, CDR2 SFDVKD. The CDR3 coding sequence is TGTGCCACCAGTGATGCTCGGGACAGGAACACTGAAGCTTTCTTT. This translates into CATSDARDRNTEAFF.

This clonotype was seen repeatedly, ten times or more. The J gene is TRBJ2-2, the V gene TRBV25-1, with a weak D call TRBD2 (5 bases). The CDR3 runs to 15 residues. V shed 8 bases and J shed 0 bases, with 13 bases lying between them. Germline CDR1 reads MGHDK; CDR2 reads SYGVNS. The CDR3 loop reads CASEERFANTGELFF. CDR3 in DNA: TGTGCCAGCGAGGAGCGGTTCGCGAACACCGGGGAGCTGTTTTTT.

This clonotype has at least ten counts. The gene calls are TRBV28 and TRBJ2-5, with D unresolved. Germline V gene data show CDR1 as MDHEN and CDR2 as SYDVKM. The CDR3 runs 13 residues. Trimming took 6 bases from V and 4 from J, leaving 12 bases between them. The CDR3 sequence: CASSQPGIETQYF. The CDR3 DNA is TGTGCCAGCAGCCAACCAGGAATAGAGACCCAGTACTTC.

The chain joins TRBV6-2 or TRBV6-3 to TRBJ2-5; 8 bases are a match to TRBD2. Germline-derived CDR1 and CDR2 are MNHEY and SVGEGT. V was clipped by 6 bases and J by 5 bases; unmatched bases: 11. The CDR3 is 15 amino acids. CDR3 protein: CASSRPAGDRETQYF. The CDR3 nucleotides are TGTGCCAGCAGCCGACCAGCGGGGGACCGGGAGACCCAGTACTTC.

J is TRBJ2-5 and V is TRBV10-3; TRBD2 matches at 7 bases. CDR3 length: 16 residues. V was clipped by 6 bases and J by 5 bases; unmatched bases: 15. Germline V gene data show CDR1 as ENHRY and CDR2 as SYGVKD. CDR3 sequence reads: CAISPKMGEGEETQYF. The CDR3 bases are TGTGCCATCAGCCCGAAAATGGGGGAGGGTGAGGAGACCCAGTACTTC.

The chain combines TRBV5-1 with TRBJ2-2; 7 bases line up with TRBD1. The germline V gene has CDR1 SGHRS and CDR2 YFSETQ. The CDR3 has 15 residues. V dropped 3 bases and J dropped 0; count of bases not matched to a gene: 2. CDR3 DNA: TGCGCCAGCAGCTGGCAGGGGGCGAACACCGGGGAGCTGTTTTTT. Protein sequence: CASSWQGANTGELFF. Combining the CDR3 with reference TRBV5-1 and TRBJ2-2 gives the whole variable domain KAGVTQTPRYLIKTRGQQVTLSCSPISGHRSVSWYQQTPGQGLQFLFEYFSETQRNKGNFPGRFSGRQFSNSRSEMNVSTLELGDSALYLCASSWQGANTGELFFGEGSRLTVL.